This T cell receptor (beta chain) was retrieved from a study of CD8 T cells in ankylosing spondylitis. Germline CDR1 and CDR2: MNHNS and SASEGT. This CDR3 spans 15 amino acids. Trimming shortened V by 1 base and J by 3 bases, and 13 bases separated the two germline ends. In this sample, this clonotype turned up a few times. Its specificity is not known. Regarding the study as a whole: Ankylosing spondylitis blood appeared to be characterized by a TCR beta motif of 8 or 9 highly homologous variants. In ankylosing spondylitis patients, matched synovial fluid reportedly showed significant enrichment of disease-linked clones.

TCRdb fed the 5' RACE reads into MiXCR, producing one record per CDR3 protein. The sample holds fewer than 400,000 distinct CDR3 sequences, 7.5% to 9% seen once. This rearrangement joins TRBV6-1 to TRBJ2-7; D perhaps matches TRBD2 (5 bases). This sequence was found in a male donor with ankylosing spondylitis. Sequenced input: blood, either unsorted or a sorted T cell fraction (not recorded which). CDR3 protein: CASSEGHLLGYEQYF. The CDR3 bases are TGTGCCAGCAGTGAAGGTCACCTACTAGGCTACGAGCAGTACTTC.